What follows are 2 T cell receptor beta chains derived from one specimen sequenced in a study of metastatic and nonmetastatic thyroid tumors. Every patient was untreated before thyroid surgery. TCRdb reanalyzed the PCR reads with MiXCR. The sample holds about 59,000 clones, around 16% seen once. Source material: blood. Source of these receptors: a male donor with papillary thyroid cancer or a benign thyroid nodule (not recorded which). Some clones in this sample may be carry-over from other donors' samples.

This clone was detected many times. The chain employs TRBV12-3 or TRBV12-4 and TRBJ2-7; either TRBD1 or TRBD2 may fit D (5 bases each). Trimming removed 4 bases from V and 4 bases from J, with 11 bases in between. This CDR3 contains 13 residues. The CDR3 bases are TGTGCCAGCAGTTCTGGGACCGCTTACGAGCAGTACTTC. Translation: CASSSGTAYEQYF.

This clone came up many times. The gene calls are TRBV18 and TRBJ2-5; D remains unclear. Between the trimmed V and J ends, which lost 0 bases and 1 base, there was a span of 6 bases. The CDR3 is made up of 14 amino acids. CDR1 and CDR2 (germline): KGHSH, LQKENI. The CDR3 DNA is TGTGCCAGCTCACCACCCCGACCCCAAGAGACCCAGTACTTC. Protein product: CASSPPRPQETQYF.